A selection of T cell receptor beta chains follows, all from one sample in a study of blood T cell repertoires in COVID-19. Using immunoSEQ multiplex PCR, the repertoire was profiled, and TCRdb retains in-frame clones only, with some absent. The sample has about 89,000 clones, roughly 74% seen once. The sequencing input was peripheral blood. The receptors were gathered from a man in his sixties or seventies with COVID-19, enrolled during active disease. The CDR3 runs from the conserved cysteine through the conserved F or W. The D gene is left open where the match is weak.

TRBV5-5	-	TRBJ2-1	CASSKRVDNEQFF	TGTGCCAGCAGCAAAAGAGTAGACAATGAGCAGTTCTTC
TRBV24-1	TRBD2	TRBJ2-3	CATSDSRAGATDTQYF	TGTGCCACCAGTGATTCACGCGCGGGAGCGACAGATACGCAGTATTTT
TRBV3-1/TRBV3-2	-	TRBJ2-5	CASSLGTYGTQYF	TGTGCCAGCAGCCTTGGGACTTACGGGACCCAGTACTTC
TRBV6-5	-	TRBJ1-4	CASSPNGAGKEKLFF	TGTGCCAGCAGTCCTAACGGAGCGGGGAAGGAAAAACTGTTTTTT
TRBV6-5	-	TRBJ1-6	CASSSQEYSPLHF	TGTGCCAGCAGTTCCCAAGAGTATTCACCCCTCCACTTT
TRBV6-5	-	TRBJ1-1	CASSHRLEAFF	TGTGCCAGCAGCCACAGGCTAGAAGCTTTCTTT
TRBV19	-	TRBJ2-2	CATLAIANTGELFF	TGTGCCACGTTAGCGATCGCGAACACCGGGGAGCTGTTTTTT
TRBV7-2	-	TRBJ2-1	CASSLAGDNEQFF	TGTGCCAGCAGCTTAGCGGGAGACAATGAGCAGTTCTTC
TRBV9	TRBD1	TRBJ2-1	CASSNGQGAHDEQFF	TGTGCCAGCAGCAACGGACAGGGGGCTCACGATGAGCAGTTCTTC
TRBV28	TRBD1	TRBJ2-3	CASSWSGTGGSDTQYF	TGTGCCAGCAGTTGGAGTGGGACAGGGGGATCGGATACGCAGTATTTT
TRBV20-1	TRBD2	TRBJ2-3	CSASSSGGSDTQYF	TGCAGTGCTAGTTCCAGCGGGGGTTCAGATACGCAGTATTTT
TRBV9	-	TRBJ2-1	CASSPNSQPYYNEQFF	TGTGCCAGCAGCCCCAATAGCCAGCCTTACTACAATGAGCAGTTCTTC
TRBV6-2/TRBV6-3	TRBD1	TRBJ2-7	CASSDLGQGGSYEQYF	TGTGCCAGCAGCGACTTAGGACAGGGTGGATCCTACGAGCAGTACTTC
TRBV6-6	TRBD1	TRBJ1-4	CASSITGGEKLFF	TGTGCCAGCAGTATCACAGGGGGTGAAAAACTGTTTTTT
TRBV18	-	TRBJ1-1	CASSASAEQAFF	TGTGCCAGCTCTGCGTCGGCGGAACAAGCTTTCTTT
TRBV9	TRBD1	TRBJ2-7	CASSVGTGGLYEQYF	TGTGCCAGCAGCGTAGGGACAGGGGGCTTATACGAGCAGTACTTC
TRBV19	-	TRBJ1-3	CASSSQGGNTIYF	TGTGCCAGTAGTTCACAGGGTGGAAACACCATATATTTT
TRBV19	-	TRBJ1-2	CASTYYGYTF	TGTGCCAGTACCTACTATGGCTACACCTTC